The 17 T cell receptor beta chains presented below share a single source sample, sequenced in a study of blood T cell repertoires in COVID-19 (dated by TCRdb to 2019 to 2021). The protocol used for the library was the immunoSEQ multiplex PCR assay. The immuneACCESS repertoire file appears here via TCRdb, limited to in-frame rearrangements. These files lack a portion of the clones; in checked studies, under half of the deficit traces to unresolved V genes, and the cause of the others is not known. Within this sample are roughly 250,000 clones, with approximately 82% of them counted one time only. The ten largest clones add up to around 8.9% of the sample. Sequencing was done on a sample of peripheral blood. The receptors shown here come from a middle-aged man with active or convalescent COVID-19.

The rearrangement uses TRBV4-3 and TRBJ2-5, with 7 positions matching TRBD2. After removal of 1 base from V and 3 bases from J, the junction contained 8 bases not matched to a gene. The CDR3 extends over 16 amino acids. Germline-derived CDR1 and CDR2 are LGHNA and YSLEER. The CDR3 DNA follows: TGCGCCAGCAGCCAAGTATCCGGCGGGGGTAAAGAGACCCAGTACTTC. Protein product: CASSQVSGGGKETQYF.

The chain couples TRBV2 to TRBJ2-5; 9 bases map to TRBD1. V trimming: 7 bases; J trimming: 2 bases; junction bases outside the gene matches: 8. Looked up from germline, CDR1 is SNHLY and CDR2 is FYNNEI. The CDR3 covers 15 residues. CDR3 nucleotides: TGTGCCAGCACAGTAAGGGACAGGGAGCAAGAGACCCAGTACTTC. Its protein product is CASTVRDREQETQYF.

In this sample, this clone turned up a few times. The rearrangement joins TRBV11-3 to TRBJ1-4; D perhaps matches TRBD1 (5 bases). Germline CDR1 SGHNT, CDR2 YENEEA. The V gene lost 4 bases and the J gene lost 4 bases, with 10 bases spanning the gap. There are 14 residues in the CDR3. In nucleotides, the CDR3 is TGTGCCAGCAGCTCCGGGGGGGATAATGAAAAACTGTTTTTT. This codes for CASSSGGDNEKLFF.

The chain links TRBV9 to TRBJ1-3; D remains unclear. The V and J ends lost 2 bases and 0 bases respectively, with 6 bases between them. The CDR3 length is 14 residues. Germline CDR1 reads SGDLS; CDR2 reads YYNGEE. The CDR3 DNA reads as TGTGCCAGCAGCGTTTACAGCTCTGGAAACACCATATATTTT. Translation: CASSVYSSGNTIYF.

CDR3: CASSGWGTRGANQPQHF. CDR3 DNA: TGTGCCAGCAGTGGGTGGGGAACCCGTGGGGCAAATCAGCCCCAGCATTTT. This chain links TRBV6-1 with TRBJ1-5, with a tentative D call TRBD1 (5 bases). CDR1 MNHNS and CDR2 SASEGT come from the germline V gene. This CDR3 spans 17 amino acids. Between the trimmed V and J ends, which lost 4 bases and 4 bases, there was a span of 20 bases.

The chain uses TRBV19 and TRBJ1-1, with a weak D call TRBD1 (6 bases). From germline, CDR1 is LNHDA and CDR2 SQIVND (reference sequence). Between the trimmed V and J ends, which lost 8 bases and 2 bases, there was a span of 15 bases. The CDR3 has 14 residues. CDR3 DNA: TGTGCCAGTCGATACAGGGAAGGAAACACTGAAGCTTTCTTT. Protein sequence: CASRYREGNTEAFF.

CDR3 in DNA: TGTGCCACCAGTGGGAACAGGGGGGGGGAGACCCAGTACTTC. It is translated as CATSGNRGGETQYF. The V call is TRBV24-1, the J call TRBJ2-5; D perhaps matches TRBD1 (8 bases). This CDR3 has 14 residues. The germline CDR1 and CDR2 sequences are KGHDR and SFDVKD. The germline V and J ends were trimmed by 5 bases and 5 bases, with 14 bases remaining between them.

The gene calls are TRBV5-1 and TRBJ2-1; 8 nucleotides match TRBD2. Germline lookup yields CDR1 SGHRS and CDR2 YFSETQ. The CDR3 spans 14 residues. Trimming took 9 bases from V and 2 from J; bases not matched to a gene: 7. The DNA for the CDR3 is TGCGCCACTTCGCCGGGACTAGCCTACAATGAGCAGTTCTTC. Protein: CATSPGLAYNEQFF. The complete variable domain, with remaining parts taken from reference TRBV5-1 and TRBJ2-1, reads KAGVTQTPRYLIKTRGQQVTLSCSPISGHRSVSWYQQTPGQGLQFLFEYFSETQRNKGNFPGRFSGRQFSNSRSEMNVSTLELGDSALYLCATSPGLAYNEQFFGPGTRLTVL.

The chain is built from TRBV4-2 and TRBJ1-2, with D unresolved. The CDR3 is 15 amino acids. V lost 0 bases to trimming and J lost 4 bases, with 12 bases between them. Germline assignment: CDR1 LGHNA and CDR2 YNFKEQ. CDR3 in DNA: TGTGCCAGCAGCCAAGAAGAGGTGGCGGGCTATGGCTACACCTTC. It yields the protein CASSQEEVAGYGYTF.

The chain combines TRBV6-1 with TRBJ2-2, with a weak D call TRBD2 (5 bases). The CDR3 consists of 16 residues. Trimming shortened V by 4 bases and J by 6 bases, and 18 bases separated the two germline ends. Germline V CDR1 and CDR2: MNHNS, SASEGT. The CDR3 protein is CASSGTKGEKAGELFF. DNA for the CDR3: TGTGCCAGCAGTGGTACTAAGGGAGAAAAGGCCGGGGAGCTGTTTTTT.

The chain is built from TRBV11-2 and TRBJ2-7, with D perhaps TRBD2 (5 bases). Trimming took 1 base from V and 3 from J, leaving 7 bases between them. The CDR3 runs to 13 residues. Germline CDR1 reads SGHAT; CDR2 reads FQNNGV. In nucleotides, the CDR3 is TGTGCCAGCAGCTTAGCCCGGGGCTACGAGCAGTACTTC. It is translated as CASSLARGYEQYF.

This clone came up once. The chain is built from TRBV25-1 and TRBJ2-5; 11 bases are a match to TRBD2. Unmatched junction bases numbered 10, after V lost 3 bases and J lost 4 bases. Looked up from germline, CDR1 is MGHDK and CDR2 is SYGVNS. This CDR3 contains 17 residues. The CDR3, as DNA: TGTGCCAGCAGTGACCGACTAGCGGGGAATAGCGGAGAGACCCAGTACTTC. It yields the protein CASSDRLAGNSGETQYF.

This chain's CDR3 is CASSVTLEAPWNTQYF. CDR3 bases: TGTGCCAGTAGTGTCACGTTGGAGGCTCCCTGGAATACGCAGTATTTT. This chain connects TRBV19 to TRBJ2-3, with D maybe TRBD2 (5 bases). The CDR3 sequence is 16 residues long. With 5 bases removed from V and 7 bases from J, the gap between germline ends came to 22 bases. Per the germline V gene, CDR1 is LNHDA and CDR2 is SQIVND (reference sequence).

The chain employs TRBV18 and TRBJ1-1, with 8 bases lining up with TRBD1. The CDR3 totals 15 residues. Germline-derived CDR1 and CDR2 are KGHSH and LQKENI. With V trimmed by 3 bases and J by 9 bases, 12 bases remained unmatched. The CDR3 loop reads CASSPQTGQGNKAFF. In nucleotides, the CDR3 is TGTGCCAGCTCACCCCAGACTGGACAGGGTAACAAAGCTTTCTTT.

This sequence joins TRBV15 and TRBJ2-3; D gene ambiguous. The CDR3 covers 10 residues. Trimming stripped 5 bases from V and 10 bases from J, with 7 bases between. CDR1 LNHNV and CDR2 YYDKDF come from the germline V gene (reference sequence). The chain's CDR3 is CATSGSAQYF. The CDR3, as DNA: TGTGCCACCAGCGGTAGTGCGCAGTATTTT.

Written as DNA, the CDR3 is TGTGCCAGTAGTGTGGGGACAGGGCCTCTGGGTGCCAACGTCCTGACTTTC. Its translation: CASSVGTGPLGANVLTF. V is TRBV19 and J is TRBJ2-6; TRBD1 matches 9 bases. J lost 7 bases, V lost 5 bases, and 12 bases had no gene match. The CDR3 spans 17 residues. Germline assignment: CDR1 LNHDA and CDR2 SQIVND (reference sequence).

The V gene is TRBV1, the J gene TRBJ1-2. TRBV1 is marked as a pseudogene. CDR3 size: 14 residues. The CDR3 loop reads CTSSHGISGYGYTF. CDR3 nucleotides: TGCACCAGCAGCCACGGGATATCGGGCTATGGCTACACCTTC.